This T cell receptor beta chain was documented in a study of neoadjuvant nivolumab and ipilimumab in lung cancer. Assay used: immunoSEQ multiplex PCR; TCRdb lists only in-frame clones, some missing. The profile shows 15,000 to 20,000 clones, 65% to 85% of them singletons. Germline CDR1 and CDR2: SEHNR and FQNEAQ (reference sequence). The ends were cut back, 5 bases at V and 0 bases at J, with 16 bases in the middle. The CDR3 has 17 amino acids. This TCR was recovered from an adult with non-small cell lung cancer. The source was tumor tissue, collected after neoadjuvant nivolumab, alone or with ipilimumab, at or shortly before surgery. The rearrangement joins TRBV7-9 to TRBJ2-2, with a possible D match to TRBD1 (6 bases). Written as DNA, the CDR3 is TGTGCCAGCAGCCCTAGGACAGCCCTTTCGAACACCGGGGAGCTGTTTTTT. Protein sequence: CASSPRTALSNTGELFF. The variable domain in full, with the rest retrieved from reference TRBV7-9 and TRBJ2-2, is DTGVSQNPRHKITKRGQNVTFRCDPISEHNRLYWYRQTLGQGPEFLTYFQNEAQLEKSRLLSDRFSAERPKGSFSTLEIQRTEQGDSAMYLCASSPRTALSNTGELFFGEGSRLTVL.